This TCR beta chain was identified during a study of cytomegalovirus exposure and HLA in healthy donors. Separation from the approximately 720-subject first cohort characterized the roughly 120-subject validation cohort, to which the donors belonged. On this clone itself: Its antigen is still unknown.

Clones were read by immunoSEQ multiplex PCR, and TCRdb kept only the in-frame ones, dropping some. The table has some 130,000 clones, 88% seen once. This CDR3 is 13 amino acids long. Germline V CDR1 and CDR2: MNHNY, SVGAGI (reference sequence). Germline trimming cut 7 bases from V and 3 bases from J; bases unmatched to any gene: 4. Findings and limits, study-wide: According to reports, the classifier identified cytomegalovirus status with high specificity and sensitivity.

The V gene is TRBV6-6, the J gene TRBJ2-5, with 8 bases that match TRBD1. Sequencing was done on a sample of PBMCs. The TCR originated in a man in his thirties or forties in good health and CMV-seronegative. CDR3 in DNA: TGTGCCAGCATCCTGGACAGGGAAGAGACCCAGTACTTC. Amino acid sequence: CASILDREETQYF.